This TCR beta chain was retrieved from a study of T cells after yellow fever vaccination. Concerning this clonotype itself: Its antigen is unidentified.

TCRdb used MiXCR to reprocess the 5' RACE reads, holding one entry per CDR3 protein. The data show some 420,000 distinct CDR3 sequences, approximately 19% seen once. Broader study findings: Weaker, the secondary response had a peak occurring faster, on day 5 versus 15.

Trimming cost V 0 bases and J 2 bases, with 9 bases left between them. The CDR3 consists of 14 residues. CDR1 is SGDLS and CDR2 is YYNGEE in the germline V gene. The chain joins TRBV9 to TRBJ2-7; a possible D gene is TRBD2 (7 bases). The sequences come from PBMCs, collected before the yellow fever booster vaccination. This sequence was found in a man between 18 and 35 years old who received the YFV17D yellow fever vaccine. The CDR3 is CASSVEGGPYEQYF. CDR3 DNA: TGTGCCAGCAGCGTAGAGGGGGGGCCCTACGAGCAGTACTTC. Drawing the rest from reference TRBV9 and TRBJ2-7, the complete variable domain is DSGVTQTPKHLITATGQRVTLRCSPRSGDLSVYWYQQSLDQGLQFLIQYYNGEERAKGNILERFSAQQFPDLHSELNLSSLELGDSALYFCASSVEGGPYEQYFGPGTRLTVT.